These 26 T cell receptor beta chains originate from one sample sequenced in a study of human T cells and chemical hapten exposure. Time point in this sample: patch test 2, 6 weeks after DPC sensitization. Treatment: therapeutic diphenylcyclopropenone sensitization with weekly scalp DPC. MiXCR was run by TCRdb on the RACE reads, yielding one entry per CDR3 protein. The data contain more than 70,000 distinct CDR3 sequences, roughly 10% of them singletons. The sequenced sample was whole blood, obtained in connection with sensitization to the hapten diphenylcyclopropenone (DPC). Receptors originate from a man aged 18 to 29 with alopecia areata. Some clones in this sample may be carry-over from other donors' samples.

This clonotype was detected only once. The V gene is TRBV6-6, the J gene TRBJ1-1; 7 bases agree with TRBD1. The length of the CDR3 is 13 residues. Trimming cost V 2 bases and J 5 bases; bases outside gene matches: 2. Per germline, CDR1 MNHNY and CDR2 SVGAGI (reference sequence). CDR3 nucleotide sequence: TGTGCCAGCAGTTACCGGGACAGAACTGAAGCTTTCTTT. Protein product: CASSYRDRTEAFF.

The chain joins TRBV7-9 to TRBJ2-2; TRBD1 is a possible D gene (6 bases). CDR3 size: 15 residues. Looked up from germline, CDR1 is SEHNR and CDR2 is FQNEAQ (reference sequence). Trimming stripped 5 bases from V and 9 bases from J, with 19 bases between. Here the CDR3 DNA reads TGTGCCAGCAGCAATTTCGGACAGTCCATACGGGAGCTGTTTTTT. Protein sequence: CASSNFGQSIRELFF.

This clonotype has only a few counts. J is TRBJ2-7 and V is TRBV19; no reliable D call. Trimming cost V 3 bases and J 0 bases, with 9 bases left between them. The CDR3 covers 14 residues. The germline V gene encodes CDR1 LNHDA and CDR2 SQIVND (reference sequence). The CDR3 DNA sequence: TGTGCCAGTAGTATGATGGGGATCTCCTACGAGCAGTACTTC. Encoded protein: CASSMMGISYEQYF. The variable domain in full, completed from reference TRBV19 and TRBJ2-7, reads DGGITQSPKYLFRKEGQNVTLSCEQNLNHDAMYWYRQDPGQGLRLIYYSQIVNDFQKGDIAEGYSVSREKKESFPLTVTSAQKNPTAFYLCASSMMGISYEQYFGPGTRLTVT.

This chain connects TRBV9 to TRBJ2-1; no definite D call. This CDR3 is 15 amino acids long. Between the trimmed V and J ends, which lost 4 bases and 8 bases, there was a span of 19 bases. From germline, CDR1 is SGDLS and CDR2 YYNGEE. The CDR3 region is CASSPSGLPGDEQFF. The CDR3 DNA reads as TGTGCCAGCAGCCCGTCGGGCCTTCCAGGCGATGAGCAGTTCTTC. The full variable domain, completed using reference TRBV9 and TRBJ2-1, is DSGVTQTPKHLITATGQRVTLRCSPRSGDLSVYWYQQSLDQGLQFLIQYYNGEERAKGNILERFSAQQFPDLHSELNLSSLELGDSALYFCASSPSGLPGDEQFFGPGTRLTVL.

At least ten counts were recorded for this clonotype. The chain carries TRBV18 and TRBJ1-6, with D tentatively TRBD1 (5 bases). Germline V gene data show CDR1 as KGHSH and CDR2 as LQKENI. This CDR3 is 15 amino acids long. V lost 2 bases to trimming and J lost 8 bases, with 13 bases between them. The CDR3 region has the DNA TGTGCCAGCTCACCAGAGGCCGGCAGGGATTCACCCCTCCACTTT. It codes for CASSPEAGRDSPLHF.

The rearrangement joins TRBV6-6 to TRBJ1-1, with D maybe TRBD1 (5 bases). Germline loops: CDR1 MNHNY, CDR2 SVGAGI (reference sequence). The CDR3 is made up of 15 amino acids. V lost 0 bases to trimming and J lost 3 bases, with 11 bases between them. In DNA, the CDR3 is TGTGCCAGCAGTTACTCGGGGGGATACGACACTGAAGCTTTCTTT. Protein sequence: CASSYSGGYDTEAFF.

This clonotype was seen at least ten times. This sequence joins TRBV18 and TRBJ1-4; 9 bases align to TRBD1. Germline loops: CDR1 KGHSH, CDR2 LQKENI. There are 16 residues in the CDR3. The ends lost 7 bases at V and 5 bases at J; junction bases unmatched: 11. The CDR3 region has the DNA TGTGCCAGCTTCCCCCGACGGGACAGGGAGAATGAAAAACTGTTTTTT. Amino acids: CASFPRRDRENEKLFF. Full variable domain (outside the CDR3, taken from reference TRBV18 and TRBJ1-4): NAGVMQNPRHLVRRRGQEARLRCSPMKGHSHVYWYRQLPEEGLKFMVYLQKENIIDESGMPKERFSAEFPKEGPSILRIQQVVRGDSAAYFCASFPRRDRENEKLFFGSGTQLSVL.

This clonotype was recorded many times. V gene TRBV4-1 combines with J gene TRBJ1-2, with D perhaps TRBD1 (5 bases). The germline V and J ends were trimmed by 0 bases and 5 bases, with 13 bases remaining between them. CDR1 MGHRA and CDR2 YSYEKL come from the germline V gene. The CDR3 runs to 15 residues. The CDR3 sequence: CASSQDIQGRYGYTF. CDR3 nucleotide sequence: TGCGCCAGCAGCCAAGATATTCAGGGTAGATATGGCTACACCTTC.

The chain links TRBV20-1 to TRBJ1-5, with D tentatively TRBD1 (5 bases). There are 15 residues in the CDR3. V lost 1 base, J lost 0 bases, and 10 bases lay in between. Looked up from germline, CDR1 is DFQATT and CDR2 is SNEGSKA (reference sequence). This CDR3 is CSARVEGFSNQPQHF. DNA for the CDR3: TGCAGTGCTAGAGTGGAGGGGTTTAGCAATCAGCCCCAGCATTTT.

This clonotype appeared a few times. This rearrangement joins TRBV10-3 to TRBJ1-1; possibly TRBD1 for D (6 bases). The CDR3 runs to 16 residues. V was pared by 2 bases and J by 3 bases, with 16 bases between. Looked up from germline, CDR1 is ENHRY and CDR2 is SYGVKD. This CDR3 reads CAISETGFSIDTEAFF. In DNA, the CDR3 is TGTGCCATCAGTGAGACAGGGTTTAGTATTGACACTGAAGCTTTCTTT.

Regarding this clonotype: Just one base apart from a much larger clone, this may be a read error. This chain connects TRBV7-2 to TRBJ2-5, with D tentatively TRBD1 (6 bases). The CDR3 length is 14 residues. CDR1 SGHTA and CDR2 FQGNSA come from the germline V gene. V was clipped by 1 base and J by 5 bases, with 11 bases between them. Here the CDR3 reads CASSLVGRGETQYF. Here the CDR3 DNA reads TGTGCCAGCAGCTTAGTGGGAAGGGGGGAGACCCAGTACTTC.

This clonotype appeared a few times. The CDR3 here is CASSQYSTGLHGYTF. The CDR3 nucleotides are TGCGCCAGCAGCCAATATTCAACAGGATTGCATGGCTACACCTTC. The rearrangement joins TRBV4-3 to TRBJ1-2, with D perhaps matching TRBD1 (5 bases). The germline V and J ends were trimmed by 2 bases and 6 bases, with 16 bases remaining between them. Germline CDR1 LGHNA, CDR2 YSLEER. The CDR3 sequence is 15 residues long.

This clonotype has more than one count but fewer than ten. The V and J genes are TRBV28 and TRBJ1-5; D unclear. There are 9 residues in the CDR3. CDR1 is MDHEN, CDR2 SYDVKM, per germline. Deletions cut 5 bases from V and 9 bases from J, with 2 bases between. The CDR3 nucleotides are TGTGCCAGCAGTGGGCCCCAGCATTTT. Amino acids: CASSGPQHF.

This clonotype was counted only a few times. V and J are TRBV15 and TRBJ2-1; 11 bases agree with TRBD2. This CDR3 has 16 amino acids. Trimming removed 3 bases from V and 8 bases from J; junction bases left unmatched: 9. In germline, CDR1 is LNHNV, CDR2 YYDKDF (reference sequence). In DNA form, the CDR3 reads TGTGCCACCAGCAGCGGACTAGCGGGCGGGTGGGATGAGCAGTTCTTC. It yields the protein CATSSGLAGGWDEQFF.

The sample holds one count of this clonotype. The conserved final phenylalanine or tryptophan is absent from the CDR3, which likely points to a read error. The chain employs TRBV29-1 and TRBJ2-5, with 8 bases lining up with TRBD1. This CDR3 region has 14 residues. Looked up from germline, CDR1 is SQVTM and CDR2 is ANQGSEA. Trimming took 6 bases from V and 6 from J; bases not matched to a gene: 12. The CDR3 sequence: CSVQGASGQKTQYS. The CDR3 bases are TGCAGCGTCCAGGGGGCTTCGGGGCAAAAGACCCAGTACTCC.

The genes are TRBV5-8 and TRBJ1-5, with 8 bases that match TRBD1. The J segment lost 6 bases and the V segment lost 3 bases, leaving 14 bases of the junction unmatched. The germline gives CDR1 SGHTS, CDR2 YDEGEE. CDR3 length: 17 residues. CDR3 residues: CASSSVTGGSESQPQHF. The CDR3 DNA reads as TGTGCCAGCAGCTCCGTAACAGGGGGATCAGAGAGTCAGCCCCAGCATTTT.

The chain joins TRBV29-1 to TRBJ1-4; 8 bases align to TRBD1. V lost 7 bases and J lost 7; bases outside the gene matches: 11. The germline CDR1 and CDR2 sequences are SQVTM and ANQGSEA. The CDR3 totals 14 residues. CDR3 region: CSGMGTGGTEKLFF. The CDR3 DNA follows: TGCAGCGGAATGGGAACAGGGGGGACTGAAAAACTGTTTTTT.

The CDR3 bases are TGCAGTGCTAGAGCGGGGACATCGAACACTGAAGCTTTCTTT. Amino acid sequence: CSARAGTSNTEAFF. The V and J genes are TRBV20-1 and TRBJ1-1; D might be TRBD1 (6 bases). V was trimmed by 1 base and J by 1 base, leaving 10 bases between them. The CDR3 runs to 14 residues. Germline CDR1 DFQATT, CDR2 SNEGSKA (reference sequence).

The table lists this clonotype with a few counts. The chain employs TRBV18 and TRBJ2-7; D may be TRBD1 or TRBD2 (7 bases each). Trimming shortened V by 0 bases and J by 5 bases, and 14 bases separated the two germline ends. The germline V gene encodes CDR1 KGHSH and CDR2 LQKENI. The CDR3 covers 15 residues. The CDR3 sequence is CASSPPMGGGHEQYF. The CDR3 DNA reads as TGTGCCAGCTCACCACCTATGGGAGGGGGCCACGAGCAGTACTTC.

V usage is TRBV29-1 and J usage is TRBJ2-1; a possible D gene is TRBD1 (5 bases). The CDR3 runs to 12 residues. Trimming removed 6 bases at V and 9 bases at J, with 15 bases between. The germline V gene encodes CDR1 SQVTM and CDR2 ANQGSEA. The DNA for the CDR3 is TGCAGCGTAAAGACAGTTAATCTTGAGCAGTTCTTC. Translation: CSVKTVNLEQFF.

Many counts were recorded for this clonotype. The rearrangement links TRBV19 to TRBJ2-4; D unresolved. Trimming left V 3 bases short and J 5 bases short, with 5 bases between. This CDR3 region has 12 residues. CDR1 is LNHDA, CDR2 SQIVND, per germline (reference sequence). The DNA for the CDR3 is TGTGCCAGTAGTATCGGACAAAACATTCAGTACTTC. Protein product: CASSIGQNIQYF.

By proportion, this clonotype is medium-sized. DNA for the CDR3: TGTGCCAGCACGGGGTGGGACAGGGTCTACAATGAGCAGTTCTTC. Its protein is CASTGWDRVYNEQFF. The genes are TRBV2 and TRBJ2-1; 9 bases match TRBD1. The germline CDR1 and CDR2 sequences are SNHLY and FYNNEI. This CDR3 comprises 15 residues. Trimming cost V 7 bases and J 3 bases; bases outside gene matches: 7.

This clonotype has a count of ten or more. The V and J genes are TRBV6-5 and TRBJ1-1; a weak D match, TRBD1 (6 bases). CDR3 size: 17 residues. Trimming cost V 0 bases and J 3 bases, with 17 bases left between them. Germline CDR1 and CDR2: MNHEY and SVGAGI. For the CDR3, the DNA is TGTGCCAGCAGTTACTCTTCTCGTATAGGGGGGCACACTGAAGCTTTCTTT. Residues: CASSYSSRIGGHTEAFF.

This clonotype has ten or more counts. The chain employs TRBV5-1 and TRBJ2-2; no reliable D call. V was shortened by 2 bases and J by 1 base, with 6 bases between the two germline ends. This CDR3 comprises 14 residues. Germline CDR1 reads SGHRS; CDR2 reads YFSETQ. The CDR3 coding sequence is TGCGCCAGCAGCTTAAGTGGGAACACCGGGGAGCTGTTTTTT. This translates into CASSLSGNTGELFF.

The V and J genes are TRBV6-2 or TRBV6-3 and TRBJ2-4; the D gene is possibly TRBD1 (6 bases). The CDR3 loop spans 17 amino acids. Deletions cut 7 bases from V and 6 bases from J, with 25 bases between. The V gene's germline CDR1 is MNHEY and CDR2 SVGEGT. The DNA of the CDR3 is TGTGCCAGCATCCCCCTGGGGTCCGAGGGGGTCCTAAACATTCAGTACTTC. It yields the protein CASIPLGSEGVLNIQYF.

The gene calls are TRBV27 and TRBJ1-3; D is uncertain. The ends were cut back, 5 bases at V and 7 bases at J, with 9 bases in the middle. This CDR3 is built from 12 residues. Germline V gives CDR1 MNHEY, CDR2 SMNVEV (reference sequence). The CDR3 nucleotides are TGTGCCAGCAGTCTTCCCGGTAACACCATATATTTT. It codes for CASSLPGNTIYF.